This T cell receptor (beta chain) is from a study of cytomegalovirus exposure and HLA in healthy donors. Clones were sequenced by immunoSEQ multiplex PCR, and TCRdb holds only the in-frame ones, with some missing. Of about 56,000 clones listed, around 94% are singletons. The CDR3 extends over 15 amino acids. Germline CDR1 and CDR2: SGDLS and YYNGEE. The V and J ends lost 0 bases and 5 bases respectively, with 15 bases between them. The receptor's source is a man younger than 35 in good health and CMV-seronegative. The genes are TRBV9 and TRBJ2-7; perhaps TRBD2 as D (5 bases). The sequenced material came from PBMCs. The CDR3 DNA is TGTGCCAGCAGCGTAGCCGGCGGGTCCCACCACGAGCAGTACTTC. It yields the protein CASSVAGGSHHEQYF.